The text below deals with one T cell receptor beta chain. Its antigen has not been determined. No base quality information exists; no much larger clone differs at one position. The sample is drawn from a study of blood T cells in healthy people across ages (dated by TCRdb to between 2015 and 2017). With respect to the entire study: In model experiments, roughly one uniquely barcoded TCR beta cDNA molecule per two T cells was captured by template switching. To avoid experimental bias, donors of different ages were spread randomly across the sequencing lanes. Using deep sequencing normalized with unique cDNA molecular identifiers, the study measured how TCR beta repertoire diversity changes with age. Donors were grouped into four age groups: young (average 16 years), middle-aged (less than 40), aged (roughly 62) and long-lived (about 90). For two donors (one aged 18 to 30 and one aged 80 or older), the study analyzed two additional independent replicas of 1 million unique cDNA reads from the same blood draw.

The approximately 39 donors, aged roughly 6 to 100 years, were systemically healthy Caucasian individuals from Russia. Each donor gave approximately 9.3 milliliters of peripheral blood, collected into EDTA-treated Vacutainer tubes. Ficoll-Paque density-gradient centrifugation was used to isolate PBMCs, with at least 7 million per sample. Total RNA, at least 6 micrograms per sample, was extracted from PBMCs with Trizol reagent. The percentages of naive CD45RAhigh/CD27high T cells were determined by flow cytometry on a PBMC aliquot from every donor. Library method: 5' RACE. Sequenced using an Illumina HiSeq 2500. A second PCR of roughly 7 to 11 cycles was performed with a sample-barcoded 5' primer and a J-beta primer mix. A template-switch 5' adaptor carrying 12 random nucleotides introduced a unique molecular identifier onto each TCR beta cDNA molecule. Each sample yielded at least 2.5 million CDR3-containing paired-end reads. First-strand cDNA was synthesized from all RNA with the Mint cDNA synthesis kit, primed by a TRBC-specific oligonucleotide. Following uracil-DNA glycosylase treatment, all cDNA underwent a first 18-cycle PCR with the universal primers M1SS and BC2_uni_R. As for how the authors treated the data: For normalization, 1 million high-quality reads, each with a distinct molecular identifier, were randomly selected from each sample. Instead of being binned into consensus sequences, reads that shared molecular identifiers were thrown out. CDR3 identification, clonotype clustering and error correction used MiTCR with a Q25 quality threshold and the strictest error-elimination algorithm. A nonparametric unseen species model with Euler transformation was used to estimate a lower bound on total TCR beta diversity. Through fastp at Q25 and MiXCR, TCRdb rebuilt clones from the public reads, retaining in-frame beta chains. Every entry covers one CDR3 protein and lists the most common genes and DNA from its rows. These V and J calls are TCRdb output, not the study's own analysis. Across this sample there are about 1.6 million distinct CDR3 sequences, with 30% to 35% seen only once. The top ten hold 11% of the sample.

Findings and caveats that apply to the study as a whole: As age increased, observed TCR beta diversity per million T cells dropped in a roughly linear way, and a significant reduction was already evident by age about 40. The long-lived group showed more naive CD4+ T cells, fewer expanded clones and increased TCR diversity than the aged group, suggesting age selection. The CMV infection status of donors was not known, potentially confounding age-related changes in expanded clonotypes. There was a strong correlation between observed TCR beta diversity and the percentage of naive T cells measured by flow cytometry. Estimates of total diversity based on one million sequenced T cells were regarded as lower bounds and as underestimates. Because profiling used bulk unsorted PBMCs, naive and antigen-experienced compartments could not be compared conclusively.

Trimming removed 1 base from V and 10 bases from J; the gene matches leave 7 bases unexplained. CDR1 and CDR2 (MDHEN, SYDVKM) derive from the germline V gene. There are 15 amino acids in the CDR3, from cysteine to phenylalanine inclusive. Only CDR3 DNA remains: 45 bases, in frame from the first base. This sequence was found in a woman between 25 and 40 years old in good health. Rearrangement joined TRBV28 to TRBJ1-6, and TRBD1 matches 7 of the central bases. The specimen sequenced was blood. The CDR3 protein sequence reads: CASSLYRGQFSPLHF. The sequence in DNA is TGTGCCAGCAGTTTATACAGGGGCCAATTCTCACCCCTCCACTTT.